This T cell receptor (beta chain) was sequenced during a study of blood T cell repertoires in COVID-19. Trimming removed 3 bases from V and 2 bases from J; junction bases left unmatched: 5. In germline, CDR1 is SGHNT, CDR2 YYREEE (reference sequence). The CDR3 spans 15 residues. Methods used by the authors: Amplification of reference gene primers provided the estimated nucleated cell counts. Sequenced by immunoSEQ multiplex PCR; TCRdb stores in-frame clones only, minus some. V and J calls and clone size come straight from that table; D and trimming were deduced from the DNA. Of approximately 150,000 clones detected, around 80% appear once; the ten largest clones hold approximately 19%. At least ten counts were recorded for this clone.

The receptor was derived from a woman between 65 and 79 years old who had recovered from COVID-19. Sequencing was carried out using peripheral blood. The chain couples TRBV5-4 to TRBJ2-1, with 7 nucleotides matching TRBD2. CDR3 coding DNA: TGTGCCAGCAGCTCCGGACTAGATGCCTACAATGAGCAGTTCTTC. Its translation is CASSSGLDAYNEQFF.